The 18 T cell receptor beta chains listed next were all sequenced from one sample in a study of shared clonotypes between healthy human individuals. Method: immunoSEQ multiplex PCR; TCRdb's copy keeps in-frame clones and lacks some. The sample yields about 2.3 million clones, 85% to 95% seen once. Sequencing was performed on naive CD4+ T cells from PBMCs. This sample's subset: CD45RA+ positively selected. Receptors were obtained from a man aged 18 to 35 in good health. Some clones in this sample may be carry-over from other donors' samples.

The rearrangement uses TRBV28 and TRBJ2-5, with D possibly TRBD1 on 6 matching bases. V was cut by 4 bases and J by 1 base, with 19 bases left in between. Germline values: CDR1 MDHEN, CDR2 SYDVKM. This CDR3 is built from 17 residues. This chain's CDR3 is CASSSTANRVGQETQYF. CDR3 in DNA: TGTGCCAGCAGTTCCACCGCTAACAGGGTAGGCCAAGAGACCCAGTACTTC.

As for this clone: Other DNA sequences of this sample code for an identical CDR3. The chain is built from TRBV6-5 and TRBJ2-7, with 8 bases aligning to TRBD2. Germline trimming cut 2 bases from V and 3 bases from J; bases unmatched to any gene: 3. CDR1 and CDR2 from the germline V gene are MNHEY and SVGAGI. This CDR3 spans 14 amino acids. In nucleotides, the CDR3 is TGTGCCAGCAGTTACCGGGGGGGTGGCTACGAGCAGTACTTC. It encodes CASSYRGGGYEQYF.

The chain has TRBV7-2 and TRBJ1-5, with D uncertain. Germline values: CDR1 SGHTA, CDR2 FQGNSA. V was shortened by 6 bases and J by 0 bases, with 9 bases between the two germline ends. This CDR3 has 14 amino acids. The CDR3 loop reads CASRLTVSNQPQHF. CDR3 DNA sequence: TGTGCCAGCAGACTAACAGTTAGCAATCAGCCCCAGCATTTT.

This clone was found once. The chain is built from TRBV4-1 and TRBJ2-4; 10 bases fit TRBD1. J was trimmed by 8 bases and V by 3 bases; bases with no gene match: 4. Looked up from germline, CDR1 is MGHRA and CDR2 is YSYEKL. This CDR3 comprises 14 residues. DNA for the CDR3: TGCGCCAGCAGCCACCGACAGGGGGCGGACATTCAGTACTTC. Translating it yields CASSHRQGADIQYF.

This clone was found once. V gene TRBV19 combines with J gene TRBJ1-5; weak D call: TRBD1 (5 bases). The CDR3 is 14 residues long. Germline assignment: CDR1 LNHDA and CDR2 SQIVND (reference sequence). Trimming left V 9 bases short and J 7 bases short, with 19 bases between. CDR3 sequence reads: CASKAGTWVQPQHF. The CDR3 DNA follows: TGTGCCAGCAAGGCCGGGACTTGGGTACAGCCCCAGCATTTT.

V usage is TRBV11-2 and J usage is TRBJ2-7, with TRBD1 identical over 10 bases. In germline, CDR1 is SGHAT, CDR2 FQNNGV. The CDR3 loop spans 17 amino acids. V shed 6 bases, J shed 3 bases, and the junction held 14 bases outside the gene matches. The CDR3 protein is CASSLNPGTGAGYEQYF. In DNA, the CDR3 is TGTGCCAGCAGTCTCAACCCCGGGACAGGGGCGGGCTACGAGCAGTACTTC.

Here the CDR3 reads CASSGRGGRQPQHF. The CDR3 nucleotides are TGTGCCAGCAGTGGCAGGGGAGGGCGACAGCCCCAGCATTTT. The chain recombines TRBV2 with TRBJ1-5, with a tentative D call TRBD1 (6 bases). Per the germline V gene, CDR1 is SNHLY and CDR2 is FYNNEI. The CDR3 spans 14 residues. Between the trimmed V and J ends, which lost 4 bases and 7 bases, there was a span of 14 bases.

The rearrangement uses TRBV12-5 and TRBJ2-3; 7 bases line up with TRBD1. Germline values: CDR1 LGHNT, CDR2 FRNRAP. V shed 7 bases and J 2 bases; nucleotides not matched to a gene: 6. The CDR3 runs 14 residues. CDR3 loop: CASARGSDTDTQYF. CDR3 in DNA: TGTGCTAGTGCCAGGGGGTCCGACACAGATACGCAGTATTTT.

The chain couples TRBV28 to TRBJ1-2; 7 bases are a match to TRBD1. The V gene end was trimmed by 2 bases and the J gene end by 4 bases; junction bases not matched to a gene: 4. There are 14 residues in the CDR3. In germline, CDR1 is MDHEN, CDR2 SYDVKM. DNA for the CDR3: TGTGCCAGCAGTTTACGGACAGGTAGCTATGGCTACACCTTC. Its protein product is CASSLRTGSYGYTF.

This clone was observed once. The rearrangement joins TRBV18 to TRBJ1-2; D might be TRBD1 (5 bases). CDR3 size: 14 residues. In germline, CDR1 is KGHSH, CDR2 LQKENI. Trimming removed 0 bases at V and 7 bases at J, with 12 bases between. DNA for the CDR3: TGTGCCAGCTCACCACCGCCGGGGGTGACTGGCTACACCTTC. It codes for CASSPPPGVTGYTF.

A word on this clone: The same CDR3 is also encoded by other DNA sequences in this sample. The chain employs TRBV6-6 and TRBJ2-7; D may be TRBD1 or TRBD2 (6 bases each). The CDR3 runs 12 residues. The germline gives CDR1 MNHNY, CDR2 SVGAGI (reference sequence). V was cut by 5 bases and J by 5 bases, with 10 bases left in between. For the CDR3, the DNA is TGTGCCAGCAGTCCGGGGGCCCACGAGCAGTACTTC. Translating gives CASSPGAHEQYF.

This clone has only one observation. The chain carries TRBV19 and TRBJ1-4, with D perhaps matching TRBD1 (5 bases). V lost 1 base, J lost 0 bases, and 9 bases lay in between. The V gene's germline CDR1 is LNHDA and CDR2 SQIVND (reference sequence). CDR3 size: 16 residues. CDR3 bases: TGTGCCAGTAGTATAGGCGCGGGGGCAACTAATGAAAAACTGTTTTTT. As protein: CASSIGAGATNEKLFF.

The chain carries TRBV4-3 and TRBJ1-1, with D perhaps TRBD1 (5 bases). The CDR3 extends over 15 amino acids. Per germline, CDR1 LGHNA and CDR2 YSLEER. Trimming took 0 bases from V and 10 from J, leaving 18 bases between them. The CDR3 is CASSQDLSVGVRAFF. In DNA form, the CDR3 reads TGCGCCAGCAGCCAAGACCTGTCAGTGGGGGTGAGAGCTTTCTTT.

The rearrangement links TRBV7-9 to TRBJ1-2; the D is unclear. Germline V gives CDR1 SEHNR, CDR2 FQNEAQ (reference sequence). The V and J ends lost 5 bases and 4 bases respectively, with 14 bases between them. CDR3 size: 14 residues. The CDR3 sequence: CASSIGYRTYGYTF. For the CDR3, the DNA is TGTGCCAGCAGCATAGGGTACAGAACCTATGGCTACACCTTC.

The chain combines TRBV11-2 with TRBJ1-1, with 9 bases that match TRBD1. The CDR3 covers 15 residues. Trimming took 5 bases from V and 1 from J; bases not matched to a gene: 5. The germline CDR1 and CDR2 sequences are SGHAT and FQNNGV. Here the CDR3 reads CASSTQTGGNTEAFF. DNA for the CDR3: TGTGCCAGCAGCACCCAGACAGGGGGGAACACTGAAGCTTTCTTT.

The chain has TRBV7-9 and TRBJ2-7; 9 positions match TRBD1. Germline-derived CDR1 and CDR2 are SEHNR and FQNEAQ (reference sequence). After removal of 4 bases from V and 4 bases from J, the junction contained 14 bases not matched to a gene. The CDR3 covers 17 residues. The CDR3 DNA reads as TGTGCCAGCAGCTCTACGGTGGGGGACAGGGTGAGGTACGAGCAGTACTTC. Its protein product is CASSSTVGDRVRYEQYF.

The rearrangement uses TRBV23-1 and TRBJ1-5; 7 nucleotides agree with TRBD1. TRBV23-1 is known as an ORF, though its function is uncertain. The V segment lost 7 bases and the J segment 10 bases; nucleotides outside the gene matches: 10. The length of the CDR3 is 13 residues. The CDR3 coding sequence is TGCGCCAGCACCCAAGGGGAGGGGGCACCCCAGCATTTT. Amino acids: CASTQGEGAPQHF.

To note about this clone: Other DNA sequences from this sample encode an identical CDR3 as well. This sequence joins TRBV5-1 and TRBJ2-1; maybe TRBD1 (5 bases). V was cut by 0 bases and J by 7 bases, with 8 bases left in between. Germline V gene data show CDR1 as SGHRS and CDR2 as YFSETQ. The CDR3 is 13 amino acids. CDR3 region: CASSLGRDNEQFF. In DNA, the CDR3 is TGCGCCAGCAGCTTGGGCAGGGATAATGAGCAGTTCTTC.